The source of this T cell receptor (beta chain) is a study of blood T cells in healthy people across ages. Whole-study findings and limits: Donor CMV status, an unknown factor, possibly confounded changes in expanded clonotypes. Since the PBMCs were unsorted, naive and antigen-experienced cells could not be conclusively compared. A strong correlation was seen between TCR beta diversity and naive T cell percentage.

A second PCR, run for roughly 7 to 11 cycles, used a sample-barcoded 5' primer plus a J-beta primer mix. TCRdb used MiXCR to reprocess the 5' RACE reads, holding one entry per CDR3 protein. This table has about 1.4 million distinct CDR3 sequences, roughly 60% appearing once. A remark on this clonotype: Its cognate antigen is unknown.

This CDR3 is 15 amino acids long. Trimming took 6 bases from V and 0 from J, leaving 9 bases between them. CDR1 and CDR2 (germline): MNHNY, SVGAGI (reference sequence). The clonotype was recovered from a man between 18 and 29 years old in good health. The chain recombines TRBV6-6 with TRBJ2-6; D not certain. The sample was blood. The CDR3: CASSLLDSGANVLTF. The DNA for the CDR3 is TGTGCCAGCAGCCTCCTAGACTCTGGGGCCAACGTCCTGACTTTC.